A single sample is the source of the 25 T cell receptor beta chains below, sequenced in a study of technical replicates of blood from several donors. The assay was immunoSEQ multiplex PCR, and TCRdb's table has in-frame clones only and misses some. Of 50,000 to 70,000 clones listed, approximately 86% are singletons. Sequencing was performed on PBMCs. These receptors were taken from a human donor in good health. Some clones in this sample may be carry-over from other donors' samples.

CDR3: CASSPDRLNEQFF. DNA of the CDR3: TGCGCCAGCAGCCCCGACAGACTCAATGAGCAGTTCTTC. V gene TRBV5-1 combines with J gene TRBJ2-1; possibly TRBD1 for D (5 bases). Trimming removed 4 bases at V and 6 bases at J, with 11 bases between. CDR3 length: 13 amino acids. Germline values: CDR1 SGHRS, CDR2 YFSETQ. Combining the CDR3 with reference TRBV5-1 and TRBJ2-1 gives the whole variable domain KAGVTQTPRYLIKTRGQQVTLSCSPISGHRSVSWYQQTPGQGLQFLFEYFSETQRNKGNFPGRFSGRQFSNSRSEMNVSTLELGDSALYLCASSPDRLNEQFFGPGTRLTVL.

The V gene is TRBV7-8, the J gene TRBJ2-2; a weak D match, TRBD2 (5 bases). V lost 2 bases, J lost 6 bases, and 16 bases lay in between. The CDR3 length is 16 residues. From germline, CDR1 is SGHVS and CDR2 FQNEAQ. The CDR3 DNA follows: TGTGCCAGCAGCTTATATGTGGGAGAATTCGCCGGGGAGCTGTTTTTT. This encodes CASSLYVGEFAGELFF.

The chain has TRBV7-6 and TRBJ1-1; the D is unclear. V was trimmed by 1 base and J by 2 bases, leaving 8 bases between them. The CDR3 spans 14 residues. Germline lookup yields CDR1 SGHVS and CDR2 FNYEAQ. The CDR3 coding sequence is TGTGCCAGCAGCTTAGGCCGGGTAAACACTGAAGCTTTCTTT. Protein product: CASSLGRVNTEAFF.

The chain is built from TRBV5-1 and TRBJ1-2, with 8 bases that match TRBD1. Losses at the gene ends were 0 bases for V and 4 bases for J; bases not matched to a gene: 5. Germline values: CDR1 SGHRS, CDR2 YFSETQ. The CDR3 runs to 15 residues. The chain's CDR3 is CASSLGTGWSYGYTF. CDR3 sequence (DNA): TGCGCCAGCAGCTTGGGGACAGGGTGGAGCTATGGCTACACCTTC.

V gene TRBV6-6 combines with J gene TRBJ2-1; 9 bases align to TRBD1. V trimming: 8 bases; J trimming: 4 bases; junction bases outside the gene matches: 6. The V gene's germline CDR1 is MNHNY and CDR2 SVGAGI (reference sequence). CDR3 length: 14 amino acids. CDR3 DNA sequence: TGTGCCAGCTCCAACGGACAGGGGTACAATGAGCAGTTCTTC. Translating gives CASSNGQGYNEQFF.

The CDR3 here is CVRSPIPGEQYF. CDR3 DNA: TGTGTCAGAAGCCCAATTCCGGGCGAGCAGTACTTC. J is TRBJ2-7 and V is TRBV7-5; TRBD2 reflects the table's D call only, with no check against the DNA. TRBV7-5 is a pseudogene segment. The CDR3 runs to 12 residues.

This chain uses TRBV2 with TRBJ2-5, with D possibly being TRBD1 (6 bases). The CDR3 runs to 14 residues. Germline CDR1 and CDR2: SNHLY and FYNNEI. Trimming removed 7 bases from V and 4 bases from J, with 16 bases in between. CDR3 loop: CASNEQGWAETQYF. CDR3 coding DNA: TGTGCCAGCAACGAACAGGGATGGGCAGAGACCCAGTACTTC.

This chain connects TRBV4-1 to TRBJ1-4, with D unclear. V shed 2 bases and J shed 8 bases, with 9 bases lying between them. CDR1 MGHRA and CDR2 YSYEKL come from the germline V gene. CDR3 length equals 13 residues. CDR3 amino acids: CASSQIIGEKLFF. The CDR3 DNA sequence: TGCGCCAGCAGCCAAATAATCGGGGAAAAACTGTTTTTT.

This clone was counted once. The CDR3 DNA sequence: TGTGCCAGTAGTATTAAATTGAGAAATCAGCCCCAGCATTTT. The encoded protein is CASSIKLRNQPQHF. V is TRBV19 and J is TRBJ1-5; D unresolved. There are 14 residues in the CDR3. V was cut by 3 bases and J by 4 bases, with 10 bases left in between. In germline, CDR1 is LNHDA, CDR2 SQIVND (reference sequence).

V usage is TRBV18 and J usage is TRBJ1-1; D call uncertain. The CDR3 sequence is 13 residues long. Germline V gene lookup returns CDR1 KGHSH and CDR2 LQKENI. Trimming took 2 bases from V and 10 from J, leaving 14 bases between them. The CDR3 loop is CASSPETTSGAFF. For the CDR3, the DNA is TGTGCCAGCTCACCAGAAACTACGAGCGGAGCTTTCTTT.

CDR3 loop: CAISAPFRGGVLNEQFF. The CDR3 region has the DNA TGTGCCATCAGTGCCCCCTTCCGCGGGGGGGTACTCAATGAGCAGTTCTTC. V is TRBV10-3 and J is TRBJ2-1; TRBD2 agrees at 9 bases. This CDR3 spans 17 amino acids. The germline CDR1 and CDR2 sequences are ENHRY and SYGVKD. The ends lost 4 bases at V and 6 bases at J; junction bases unmatched: 13.

The chain uses TRBV7-2 and TRBJ1-2; D remains unclear. The germline V gene has CDR1 SGHTA and CDR2 FQGNSA. Trimming took 1 base from V and 4 from J, leaving 7 bases between them. There are 13 residues in the CDR3. The CDR3 bases are TGTGCCAGCAGCTTAGATTATCTCTATGGCTACACCTTC. It yields the protein CASSLDYLYGYTF.

The genes are TRBV27 and TRBJ2-3; 11 bases map to TRBD2. CDR3 length: 15 residues. Germline CDR1 reads MNHEY; CDR2 reads SMNVEV (reference sequence). The junction had 3 bases not matched to a gene; V was cut back by 5 bases and J by 2 bases. CDR3 nucleotide sequence: TGTGCCAGCAGTACTAGCGGGGGCCCCACAGATACGCAGTATTTT. The encoded protein is CASSTSGGPTDTQYF.

V gene TRBV6-1 combines with J gene TRBJ2-1, with D perhaps matching TRBD1 (6 bases). CDR3 length equals 16 residues. The germline CDR1 and CDR2 sequences are MNHNS and SASEGT. The V gene lost 0 bases and the J gene lost 5 bases, with 14 bases spanning the gap. CDR3 sequence (DNA): TGTGCCAGCAGTGAAGCGTTCAGGGACATAAACAATGAGCAGTTCTTC. Translating gives CASSEAFRDINNEQFF.

The chain carries TRBV27 and TRBJ1-2; 8 positions match TRBD1. The CDR3 sequence is 14 residues long. Germline CDR1 MNHEY, CDR2 SMNVEV (reference sequence). The V and J ends lost 6 bases and 7 bases, in that order; junction bases with no gene match: 10. For the CDR3, the DNA is TGTGCCAGCAGCACGGACAGGGTTAGTTCTGGCTACACCTTC. It specifies CASSTDRVSSGYTF.

The V call is TRBV6-5, the J call TRBJ2-7; maybe TRBD2 (5 bases). Germline V gives CDR1 MNHEY, CDR2 SVGAGI. CDR3 length: 14 residues. V gave up 6 bases and J gave up 0 bases, with 12 bases separating them. CDR3 region: CASSRTASSYEQYF. Written as DNA, the CDR3 is TGTGCCAGCAGCCGGACTGCGAGCTCCTACGAGCAGTACTTC.

The chain couples TRBV7-9 to TRBJ1-6, with D perhaps TRBD1 (5 bases). The CDR3 runs to 14 residues. Germline CDR1 SEHNR, CDR2 FQNEAQ (reference sequence). V lost 0 bases to trimming and J lost 11 bases, with 11 bases between them. The CDR3 sequence is CASSLAGEGTPLHF. CDR3 nucleotide sequence: TGTGCCAGCAGCTTAGCGGGGGAGGGGACACCCCTCCACTTT.

The genes are TRBV30 and TRBJ2-1, with 7 bases lining up with TRBD2. This CDR3 contains 13 residues. The J segment lost 12 bases and the V segment lost 3 bases, leaving 11 bases of the junction unmatched. CDR1 is GTSNPN and CDR2 is SVGIG in the germline V gene (reference sequence). The CDR3 sequence is CAWRREGPVGQFF. CDR3 DNA sequence: TGTGCCTGGAGGAGGGAGGGGCCGGTTGGGCAGTTCTTC.

This chain joins TRBV14 and TRBJ1-6; D not certain. This CDR3 has 18 amino acids. In germline, CDR1 is SGHDN, CDR2 FVKESK. Trimming pared 4 bases from V and 7 bases from J, leaving 23 bases between. The CDR3 DNA is TGTGCCAGCAGCCCCGGCGCCGACACGAGGGTTCTGAATTCACCCCTCCACTTT. This gives the protein CASSPGADTRVLNSPLHF.

The V and J genes are TRBV5-6 and TRBJ2-7; 9 bases line up with TRBD2. Germline CDR1 is SGHDT and CDR2 is YYEEEE. The CDR3 contains 13 residues. The ends lost 3 bases at V and 5 bases at J; junction bases unmatched: 3. CDR3 DNA sequence: TGTGCCAGCAGCTGGGAGCGGGGGGACGAGCAGTACTTC. Protein product: CASSWERGDEQYF.

The chain employs TRBV6-5 and TRBJ1-2, with D possibly matching TRBD1 (5 bases). Trimming shortened V by 8 bases and J by 7 bases, and 14 bases separated the two germline ends. The CDR3 has 12 amino acids. CDR1 and CDR2 (germline): MNHEY, SVGAGI. The CDR3 DNA reads TGTGCCAGCGGGCCCCAGGGCCGTGGCTACACCTTC. Amino acid sequence: CASGPQGRGYTF.

The V and J genes are TRBV7-9 and TRBJ2-1; 10 nucleotides align to TRBD2. The junction had 4 bases not matched to a gene; V was cut back by 7 bases and J by 4 bases. CDR1 is SEHNR, CDR2 FQNEAQ, per germline (reference sequence). The CDR3 loop spans 14 amino acids. CDR3 sequence reads: CASTTTSGYNEQFF. CDR3 bases: TGTGCCAGCACCACGACTAGCGGGTACAATGAGCAGTTCTTC.

This chain joins TRBV4-1 and TRBJ2-7; 7 nucleotides match TRBD1. V was clipped by 1 base and J by 6 bases; unmatched bases: 6. Germline assignment: CDR1 MGHRA and CDR2 YSYEKL. This CDR3 contains 14 residues. The CDR3 spells CASSQAGRGSEQYF. The CDR3 region has the DNA TGCGCCAGCAGCCAAGCTGGCAGGGGGAGCGAGCAGTACTTC.

V is TRBV19 and J is TRBJ1-1; no definite D call. The germline V and J ends were trimmed by 5 bases and 0 bases, with 13 bases remaining between them. In germline, CDR1 is LNHDA, CDR2 SQIVND (reference sequence). CDR3 length: 15 amino acids. The CDR3 coding sequence is TGTGCCAGTAGTGTGGCGGGGAGGATGAACACTGAAGCTTTCTTT. Protein product: CASSVAGRMNTEAFF.

The V and J genes are TRBV7-9 and TRBJ2-7, with 9 bases aligning to TRBD1. The length of the CDR3 is 12 residues. V lost 10 bases to trimming and J lost 5 bases; unmatched junction nucleotides: 6. Germline V lookup: CDR1 SEHNR, CDR2 FQNEAQ (reference sequence). Here the CDR3 reads CAIQGAPHEQYF. CDR3 nucleotide sequence: TGTGCCATACAGGGGGCACCCCACGAGCAGTACTTC.